The 18 T cell receptor beta chains listed next were all sequenced from one sample in a study of T cells after yellow fever vaccination. TCRdb reprocessed the 5' RACE reads with MiXCR, giving one entry per CDR3 protein. In the table there are fewer than 500,000 distinct CDR3 sequences, roughly 20% of which are singletons. This specimen consisted of PBMCs, obtained before the yellow fever booster vaccination. Source of these receptors: a man between 18 and 35 years old who received the YFV17D yellow fever vaccine.

This clonotype was picked up a small number of times. The genes are TRBV5-6 and TRBJ2-3; D may be TRBD1 (6 bases). The CDR3 contains 15 residues. With 7 bases removed from V and 0 bases from J, the gap between germline ends came to 15 bases. CDR1 SGHDT and CDR2 YYEEEE come from the germline V gene. The CDR3 loop reads CASCPFGQSTDTQYF. Here the CDR3 DNA reads TGTGCCAGCTGTCCTTTCGGACAGAGCACAGATACGCAGTATTTT.

The gene calls are TRBV5-1 and TRBJ2-7, with D perhaps matching TRBD1 or TRBD2 (5 bases each). The V and J ends lost 0 bases and 5 bases respectively, with 15 bases between them. This CDR3 has 15 residues. CDR1 and CDR2 from the germline V gene are SGHRS and YFSETQ. CDR3: CASSLGIGRDHEQYF. The CDR3 region has the DNA TGCGCCAGCAGCTTGGGTATCGGCAGGGACCACGAGCAGTACTTC.

The table lists this clonotype with a few counts. The chain is built from TRBV6-5 and TRBJ2-5; D possibly corresponds to TRBD1 (5 bases). Germline V gene lookup returns CDR1 MNHEY and CDR2 SVGAGI. The V and J ends lost 5 bases and 5 bases respectively, with 12 bases between them. The CDR3 is 13 residues long. The CDR3 bases are TGTGCCAGCAGTCGTGGGGCCGGGGAGACCCAGTACTTC. Translating gives CASSRGAGETQYF.

This clonotype was counted at least ten times. The V call is TRBV12-3 or TRBV12-4, the J call TRBJ2-1; D is possibly TRBD2 (6 bases). The CDR3 spans 16 residues. Trimming removed 5 bases from V and 3 bases from J, with 17 bases in between. CDR3 loop: CASSGGTGNLYNEQFF. CDR3 DNA: TGTGCCAGCAGTGGGGGGACGGGAAATCTCTACAATGAGCAGTTCTTC.

This clonotype was seen more than once but under ten times. The chain uses TRBV12-3 or TRBV12-4 and TRBJ1-1; D is perhaps TRBD1 (5 bases). Trimming stripped 2 bases from V and 0 bases from J, with 10 bases between. The CDR3 is made up of 15 amino acids. CDR3 bases: TGTGCCAGCAGTTTACGGGGCGGCCTGAACACTGAAGCTTTCTTT. Translation gives CASSLRGGLNTEAFF.

This clonotype has a single count. The CDR3 DNA sequence: TGTGCCAGCAGCTTAGAGGGCCTTGCCCTCTATGGCTACACCTTC. It yields the protein CASSLEGLALYGYTF. This chain uses TRBV7-2 with TRBJ1-2; D unclear. Germline CDR1 reads SGHTA; CDR2 reads FQGNSA. The CDR3 has 15 residues. The ends were cut back, 1 base at V and 4 bases at J, with 13 bases in the middle.

The chain is built from TRBV7-2 and TRBJ1-5, with no clear D. The germline V and J ends were trimmed by 3 bases and 6 bases, with 9 bases remaining between them. There are 13 residues in the CDR3. CDR1 is SGHTA and CDR2 is FQGNSA in the germline V gene. The CDR3 sequence is CASSFNKIQPQHF. The DNA of the CDR3 is TGTGCCAGCAGCTTTAACAAGATTCAGCCCCAGCATTTT.

This clonotype was seen repeatedly, ten times or more. The V call is TRBV6-5, the J call TRBJ2-3, with a weak D call TRBD2 (5 bases). V lost 4 bases and J lost 14, with 16 bases in between. This CDR3 region has 12 residues. Germline-derived CDR1 and CDR2 are MNHEY and SVGAGI. In nucleotides, the CDR3 is TGTGCCAGCAGTTTCGCGGGCCGACTGTTGTATTTT. It translates to CASSFAGRLLYF.

This clonotype was detected only a few times. The chain uses TRBV3-1 and TRBJ2-6; 9 positions agree with TRBD1. Germline CDR1 is LGHDT and CDR2 is YNNKEL (reference sequence). The J segment lost 0 bases and the V segment lost 4 bases, leaving 7 bases of the junction unmatched. The CDR3 contains 18 residues. Here the CDR3 DNA reads TGTGCCAGCAGCCGAGCGGACAGGGGCCTCTCTGGGGCCAACGTCCTGACTTTC. Residues: CASSRADRGLSGANVLTF.

This clonotype was detected ten times or more. J is TRBJ1-2 and V is TRBV20-1, with 7 positions matching TRBD1. Germline V gene lookup returns CDR1 DFQATT and CDR2 SNEGSKA (reference sequence). The CDR3 contains 13 residues. Trimming took 0 bases from V and 6 from J; bases not matched to a gene: 4. CDR3 nucleotide sequence: TGCAGTGCTAGAGACTACAGGGGACATGGCTACACCTTC. Translated: CSARDYRGHGYTF.

V gene TRBV5-6 combines with J gene TRBJ2-7; maybe TRBD2 (6 bases). Trimming left V 7 bases short and J 0 bases short, with 14 bases between. The CDR3 covers 14 residues. The germline CDR1 and CDR2 sequences are SGHDT and YYEEEE. The CDR3 DNA follows: TGTGCCAGCGCGGACGCGGACTACTCCTACGAGCAGTACTTC. Its protein product is CASADADYSYEQYF.

The chain recombines TRBV5-1 with TRBJ2-2; 7 nucleotides agree with TRBD1. Germline lookup yields CDR1 SGHRS and CDR2 YFSETQ. With V trimmed by 0 bases and J by 5 bases, 4 bases remained unmatched. The CDR3 sequence is 15 residues long. CDR3 sequence (DNA): TGCGCCAGCAGCTTGGGGACAGGCGTAACCGGGGAGCTGTTTTTT. It specifies CASSLGTGVTGELFF.

In its sample, this clonotype was seen a few times. The V and J genes are TRBV29-1 and TRBJ1-1; D perhaps matches TRBD1 (6 bases). The germline V gene encodes CDR1 SQVTM and CDR2 ANQGSEA. Trimming removed 6 bases at V and 4 bases at J, with 15 bases between. This CDR3 is 13 amino acids long. Here the CDR3 reads CSVQKGGVTEAFF. The CDR3 nucleotides are TGCAGCGTCCAAAAGGGGGGCGTCACTGAAGCTTTCTTT.

This clonotype showed up just a few times. The chain couples TRBV11-2 to TRBJ2-1; D possibly corresponds to TRBD2 (5 bases). Deletions cut 7 bases from V and 1 base from J, with 14 bases between. This CDR3 has 15 residues. The germline V gene has CDR1 SGHAT and CDR2 FQNNGV. The CDR3 protein is CASNKLVGSYNEQFF. DNA for the CDR3: TGTGCCAGCAACAAACTAGTAGGTTCCTACAATGAGCAGTTCTTC.

This clonotype was detected ten times or more. The chain joins TRBV4-1 to TRBJ1-5, with unresolved D. With 1 base removed from V and 3 bases from J, the gap between germline ends came to 7 bases. This CDR3 is 14 amino acids long. Germline V gene sequence: CDR1 MGHRA, CDR2 YSYEKL. Here the CDR3 reads CASSQVGSNQPQHF. The CDR3 coding sequence is TGCGCCAGCAGCCAAGTCGGATCCAATCAGCCCCAGCATTTT.

The chain links TRBV29-1 to TRBJ1-2, with TRBD1 as a possible D gene (5 bases). The CDR3 runs to 15 residues. Trimming removed 4 bases at V and 0 bases at J, with 15 bases between. CDR1 SQVTM and CDR2 ANQGSEA come from the germline V gene. Here the CDR3 DNA reads TGCAGCGTTGCTGACACGGGGGTCTCTAACTATGGCTACACCTTC. Translated, it gives CSVADTGVSNYGYTF.

This clonotype was observed a few times. The V call is TRBV4-3, the J call TRBJ2-2; D remains unclear. The length of the CDR3 is 18 residues. V lost 0 bases and J 0 bases, leaving 14 bases between the germline ends. The germline V gene encodes CDR1 LGHNA and CDR2 YSLEER. CDR3 sequence (DNA): TGCGCCAGCAGCCAAGAAGGCCCCGGGCGAACGAACACCGGGGAGCTGTTTTTT. It translates to CASSQEGPGRTNTGELFF.

The table lists this clonotype with a few counts. The chain combines TRBV4-1 with TRBJ2-7; D unresolved. The CDR3 covers 13 residues. Germline values: CDR1 MGHRA, CDR2 YSYEKL. The germline V and J ends were trimmed by 4 bases and 2 bases, with 9 bases remaining between them. CDR3 DNA: TGCGCCAGCAGCCCCGCGGCCGCCTACGAGCAGTACTTC. Translation: CASSPAAAYEQYF.